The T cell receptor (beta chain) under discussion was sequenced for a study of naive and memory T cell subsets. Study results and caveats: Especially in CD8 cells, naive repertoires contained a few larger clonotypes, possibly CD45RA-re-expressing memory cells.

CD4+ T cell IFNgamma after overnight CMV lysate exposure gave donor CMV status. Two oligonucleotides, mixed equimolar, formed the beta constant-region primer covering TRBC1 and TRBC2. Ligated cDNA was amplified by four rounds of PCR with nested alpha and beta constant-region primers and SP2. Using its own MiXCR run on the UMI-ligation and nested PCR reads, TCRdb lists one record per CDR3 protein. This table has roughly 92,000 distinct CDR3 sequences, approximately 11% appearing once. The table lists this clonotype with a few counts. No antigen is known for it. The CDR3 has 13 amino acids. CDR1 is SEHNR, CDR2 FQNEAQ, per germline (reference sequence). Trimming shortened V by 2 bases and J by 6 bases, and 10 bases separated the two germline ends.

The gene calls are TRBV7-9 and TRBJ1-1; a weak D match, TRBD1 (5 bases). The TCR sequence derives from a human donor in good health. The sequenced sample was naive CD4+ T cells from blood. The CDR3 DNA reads TGTGCCAGCAGCTTACGGGGGTCCCCTGAAGCTTTCTTT. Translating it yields CASSLRGSPEAFF.